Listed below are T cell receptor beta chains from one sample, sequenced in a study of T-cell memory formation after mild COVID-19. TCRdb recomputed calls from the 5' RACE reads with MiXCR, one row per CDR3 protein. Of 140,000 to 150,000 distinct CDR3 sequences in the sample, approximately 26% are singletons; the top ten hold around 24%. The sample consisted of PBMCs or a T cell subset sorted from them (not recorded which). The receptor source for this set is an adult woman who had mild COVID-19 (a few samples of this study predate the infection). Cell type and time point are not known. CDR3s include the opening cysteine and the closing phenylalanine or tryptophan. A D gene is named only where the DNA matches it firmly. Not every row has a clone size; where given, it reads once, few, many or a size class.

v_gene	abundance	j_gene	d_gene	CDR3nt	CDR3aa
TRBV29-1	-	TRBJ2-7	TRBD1	TGCAGCGTTGAAGGCGACAGGGATAACGAGCAGTACTTC	CSVEGDRDNEQYF
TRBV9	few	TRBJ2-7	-	TGTGCCAGCAGCGTAGAGTCAGGGTCTATCAACGAGCAGTACTTC	CASSVESGSINEQYF
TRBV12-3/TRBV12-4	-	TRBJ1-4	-	TGTGCCAGCAGTCCCCCGGGGGGTGGCACTAATGAAAAACTGTTTTTT	CASSPPGGGTNEKLFF
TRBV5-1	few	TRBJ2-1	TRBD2	TGCGCCAGCAGCTCGGGACTAGCGGACAATGAGCAGTTCTTC	CASSSGLADNEQFF
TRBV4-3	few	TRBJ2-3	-	TGCGCCAGCAGCCAAGTAGGATGGGCCGGCGGGATAGTAGATACGCAGTATTTT	CASSQVGWAGGIVDTQYF
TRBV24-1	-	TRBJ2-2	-	TGTGCCACCAGTGACCGGGGACGGACCGGGGAGCTGTTTTTT	CATSDRGRTGELFF
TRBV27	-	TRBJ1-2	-	TGTGCCAGCATCGGGGGGGGCGGTGGCTACACCTTC	CASIGGGGGYTF
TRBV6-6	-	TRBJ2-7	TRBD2	TGTGCCAGCAGGCCGGGTGGGACTAGCGGGAGCGCATTC	CASRPGGTSGSAF
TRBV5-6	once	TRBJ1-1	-	TGTGCCAGCAGCTTGGATGGGGGGATGGCAACTGAAGCTTTCTTT	CASSLDGGMATEAFF
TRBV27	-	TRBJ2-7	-	TGTGCCAGCAGTTTCGGGCCCTCCGGCGAGCAGTACTTC	CASSFGPSGEQYF
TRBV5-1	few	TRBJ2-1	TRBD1	TGCGCCAGCAGCACCGGGACAGGGTCCAATGAGCAGTTCTTC	CASSTGTGSNEQFF
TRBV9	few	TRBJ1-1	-	TGTGCCAGCAGCGACCTTCGAACAGGGTATGACACTGAAGCTTTCTTT	CASSDLRTGYDTEAFF
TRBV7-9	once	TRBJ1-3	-	TGTGCCAGCAGCCACCCCGGAGGGGGGGGCTTTGTCGGAAACACCATATATTTT	CASSHPGGGGFVGNTIYF
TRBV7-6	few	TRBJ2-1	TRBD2	TGTGCCAGCAGCCCATCTAGCGGGGTGATTGAGCAGTTCTTC	CASSPSSGVIEQFF
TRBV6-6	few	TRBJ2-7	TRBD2	TGTGCCAGCCTGGGACTAGGTCAATACGAGCAGTACTTC	CASLGLGQYEQYF
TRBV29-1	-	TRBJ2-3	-	TGCAGCGCCCTTGACGGTGGGGATACGCAGTATTTT	CSALDGGDTQYF
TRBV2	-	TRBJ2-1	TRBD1	TGTGCCAGCGAGACAGGGGGCCCCAATGAGCAGTTCTTC	CASETGGPNEQFF
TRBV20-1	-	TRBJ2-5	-	TGCAGTGCTACCTACAGGGGGGGGGAGACCCAGTACTTC	CSATYRGGETQYF
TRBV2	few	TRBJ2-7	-	TGTGCCAGCAGTGACCCCAGACCCTACGAGCAGTACTTC	CASSDPRPYEQYF
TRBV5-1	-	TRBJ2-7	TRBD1	TGCGCCAGCAGCCGTGGAACAGGGGGAGAGCAGTACTTC	CASSRGTGGEQYF
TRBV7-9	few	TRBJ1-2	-	TGTGCCAGCAGCTTCGCGGGGGGAGTGGGCGGCTACACCTTC	CASSFAGGVGGYTF
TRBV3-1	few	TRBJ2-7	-	TGTGCCAGCAGCCAAGTCGGCTTATACGAGCAGTACTTC	CASSQVGLYEQYF
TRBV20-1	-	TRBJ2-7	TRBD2	TGCAGTGCTAGAGGTCTAGCGGGGGGGGTTTACGAGCAGTACTTC	CSARGLAGGVYEQYF
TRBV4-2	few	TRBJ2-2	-	TGTGCCAGCAGCCAAGAAGCCGGGGAGCTGTTTTTT	CASSQEAGELFF
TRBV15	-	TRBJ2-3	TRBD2	TGTGCCACCAGCAGAAAATCGACTAGCGGGAGATCGCAGTATTTT	CATSRKSTSGRSQYF
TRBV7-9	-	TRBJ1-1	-	TGTGCCAGCAGTAGGGCTGAAGCTTTCTTT	CASSRAEAFF
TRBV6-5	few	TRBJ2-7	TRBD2	TGTGCCAGCAGTCCCGTAGCGGGAGGGCCGGTCTACGAGCAGTACTTC	CASSPVAGGPVYEQYF
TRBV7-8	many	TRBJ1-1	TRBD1	TGTGCCAGCAGCCTAGAGACAGGGTTCACTGAAGCTTTCTTT	CASSLETGFTEAFF
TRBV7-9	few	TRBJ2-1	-	TGTGCCAGCAGCCACGGACGACTGAATGAGCAGTTCTTC	CASSHGRLNEQFF
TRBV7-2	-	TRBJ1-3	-	TGTGCCAGCAGCTTATATCCGGGGAGCTCTGGAAACACCATATATTTT	CASSLYPGSSGNTIYF
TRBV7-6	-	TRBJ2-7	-	TGTGCCAGCAGCCTAGGGGGGCGGATAGGGGAGCAGTACTTC	CASSLGGRIGEQYF
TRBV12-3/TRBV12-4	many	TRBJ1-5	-	TGTGCCAGCAGTTTAAGCTACAGTGATCAGCCCCAGCATTTT	CASSLSYSDQPQHF
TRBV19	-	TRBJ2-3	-	TGTGCCAGTAGTATGGACGGAGGAGCCGGGGATACGCAGTATTTT	CASSMDGGAGDTQYF
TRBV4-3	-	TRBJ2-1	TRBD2	TGCGCCAGCAGCCAAGATCGTTGGCGGGAGCTATACAATGAGCAGTTCTTC	CASSQDRWRELYNEQFF
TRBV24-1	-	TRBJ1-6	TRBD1	TGTGTCACCAGAAAGGGGGCTGGATCACCCCTCCACTTT	CVTRKGAGSPLHF
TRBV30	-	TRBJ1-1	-	TGTGCCTGGGAGGAGGGACACACGAACACTGAAGCTTTCTTT	CAWEEGHTNTEAFF
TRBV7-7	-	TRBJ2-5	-	TGTGCCAGCAGCTTAGGGGCAGGGGTGGCCCAAGAGACCCAGTACTTC	CASSLGAGVAQETQYF
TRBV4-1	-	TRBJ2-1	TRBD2	TGCGCCAGCAGCCAGGGTGGGCTAGCGGGAGGTGAGCAGTTCTTC	CASSQGGLAGGEQFF
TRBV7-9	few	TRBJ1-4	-	TGTGCCAGTAACAGAGACGAAAATGAAAAACTGTTTTTT	CASNRDENEKLFF
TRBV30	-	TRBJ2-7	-	TGTGCCTGGAGTGGGGAGGGACAGACTAAAGGCTACGAGCAGTACTTC	CAWSGEGQTKGYEQYF
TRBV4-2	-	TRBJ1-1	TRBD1	TGTGCCAGCAGCCCTAGACAGGGAAACACTGAAGCTTTCTTT	CASSPRQGNTEAFF
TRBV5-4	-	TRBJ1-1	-	TGTGCCAGCAGCAAAGGGGACGGTGAAGCTTTCTTT	CASSKGDGEAFF
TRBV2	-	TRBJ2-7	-	TGTGCCAGCAGTGAAGCTTCACGATCCCGAGGGACCTACGAGCAGTACTTC	CASSEASRSRGTYEQYF
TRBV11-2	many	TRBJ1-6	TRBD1	TGTGCCAGCAGCTTAGGGGCAGGGGGGAATTCACCCCTCCACTTT	CASSLGAGGNSPLHF
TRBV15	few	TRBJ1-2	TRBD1	TGTGCCACCAGAGATACAGGGGCTGGCTACACCTTC	CATRDTGAGYTF
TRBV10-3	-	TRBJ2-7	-	TGTGCCATCAGTGATGGGGGCAGCAGCTCCTACGAGCAGTACTTC	CAISDGGSSSYEQYF
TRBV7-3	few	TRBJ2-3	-	TGTGCCAGCAGCACCATACAGGGTCGATCCACAGATACGCAGTATTTT	CASSTIQGRSTDTQYF
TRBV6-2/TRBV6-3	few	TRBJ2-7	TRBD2	TGTGCCAGCAGTTACGGGGCGGGAGGGCCGCAGGAGCAGTACTTC	CASSYGAGGPQEQYF
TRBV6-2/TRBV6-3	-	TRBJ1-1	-	TGTGCCAGCAGCTACGAGCCAGTCCGGAACACTGAAGCTTTCTTT	CASSYEPVRNTEAFF